The entry below describes one T cell receptor (beta chain). The sample is drawn from a study of blood T cell repertoires in COVID-19. Study-wide context: Nucleic acid was either cDNA or gDNA, and it came from T cells, B-cell-depleted T cells, or PBMCs.

The assay was immunoSEQ multiplex PCR, and TCRdb's table has in-frame clones only and misses some. This table holds around 230,000 clones, around four fifths found once. CDR3 length: 15 amino acids. Germline assignment: CDR1 LNHDA and CDR2 SQIVND (reference sequence). The V gene lost 3 bases and the J gene lost 5 bases, with 14 bases spanning the gap. The sequence derives from a woman aged 65 to 85 with active or convalescent COVID-19. The sequencing sample was made of peripheral blood. The chain is built from TRBV19 and TRBJ1-3; D is possibly TRBD1 (6 bases). The CDR3 spells CASSIYEGDRNTIYF. The CDR3, as DNA: TGTGCCAGTAGTATTTACGAGGGGGACAGAAACACCATATATTTT.